The rows below give T cell receptor beta chains drawn from one sample of a study of CD8+CD57+ T cells in acquired aplastic anemia. A single record per CDR3 protein comes from TCRdb applying MiXCR to the reads. The data hold about 120,000 distinct CDR3 sequences, with over 55% observed a single time. Sequenced: sorted CD4+, CD8+, or CD8+CD57+ T cells (not recorded which) from PBMCs. The origin of the receptors is a human donor with aplastic anemia. CDR3s include the opening cysteine and the closing phenylalanine or tryptophan. Fields, in order: clone size, J gene, V gene, D gene, CDR3 protein, CDR3 DNA. The D gene is left open where the match is weak. Clone size appears in some rows only: once, few, many, or a class for an expanded clone.

. TRBJ1-2 TRBV11-1 . CASSLGSRRTDYGYTF TGTGCCAGCAGCTTAGGGTCCAGGCGGACGGACTATGGCTACACCTTC
. TRBJ2-1 TRBV2 . CASQLYNEQFF TGTGCCAGCCAACTCTACAATGAGCAGTTCTTC
few TRBJ2-3 TRBV29-1 TRBD2 CSVRLAGSSSTDTQYF TGCAGCGTTAGACTAGCGGGTTCTTCTAGCACAGATACGCAGTATTTT
many TRBJ1-1 TRBV19 TRBD1 CASSIDPTGRTEAFF TGTGCCAGTAGTATAGACCCGACAGGGAGGACTGAAGCTTTCTTT
. TRBJ2-2 TRBV10-3 TRBD1 CAIRDRDRGTTGELFF TGTGCCATCAGGGACCGGGACAGAGGGACCACCGGGGAGCTGTTTTTT
. TRBJ1-1 TRBV15 . CATSSGDKSEAFF TGTGCCACCAGCAGTGGGGACAAATCCGAAGCTTTCTTT
many TRBJ2-7 TRBV28 TRBD1 CASSQTGQYYEQYF TGTGCCAGCAGTCAGACAGGGCAATACTACGAGCAGTACTTC
. TRBJ2-3 TRBV20-1 TRBD2 CSASSGGAADTQYF TGCAGTGCTAGTAGCGGGGGGGCGGCAGATACGCAGTATTTT
many TRBJ2-1 TRBV19 TRBD2 CASIGTSGYNEQFF TGTGCCAGTATTGGGACTAGCGGTTACAATGAGCAGTTCTTC
. TRBJ2-1 TRBV7-8 TRBD1 CASSQLTGNYNEQFF TGTGCCAGCAGCCAACTGACAGGGAACTACAATGAGCAGTTCTTC
few TRBJ2-2 TRBV6-5 . CASSYRGYGELFF TGTGCCAGCAGTTACAGGGGTTACGGGGAGCTGTTTTTT
. TRBJ2-3 TRBV11-2 TRBD2 CASSPLAGGRWTTQYF TGTGCCAGCAGCCCTTTAGCGGGAGGGCGGTGGACTACGCAGTATTTT
. TRBJ2-1 TRBV24-1 . CATSDYGGEQFF TGTGCCACCAGTGATTATGGTGGTGAGCAGTTCTTC
. TRBJ2-3 TRBV15 TRBD1 CATGSTRTGGDTQYF TGTGCCACCGGATCCACGCGGACAGGGGGGGATACGCAGTATTTT
. TRBJ1-6 TRBV24-1 . CATSDPPTGDFNSPLHF TGTGCCACCAGTGATCCACCGACAGGTGATTTTAATTCACCCCTCCACTTT
once TRBJ2-1 TRBV29-1 . CSAGLASNEQFF TGCAGCGCTGGACTTGCCTCCAATGAGCAGTTCTTC
. TRBJ2-1 TRBV3-1 . CASTDRQHYNEQFF TGTGCCAGCACCGATAGACAACACTACAATGAGCAGTTCTTC
. TRBJ2-1 TRBV11-2 TRBD1 CASSLGVVGRGPNEQFF TGTGCCAGCAGTTTAGGGGTGGTTGGCAGGGGGCCAAATGAGCAGTTCTTC
many TRBJ1-5 TRBV4-3 TRBD1 CASSQGTGGGSNQPQHF TGCGCCAGCAGCCAAGGGACAGGGGGTGGGAGCAATCAGCCCCAGCATTTT
once TRBJ2-7 TRBV2 . CASSTLAWGSEQYF TGTGCCAGCAGTACACTAGCTTGGGGTAGCGAGCAGTACTTC
. TRBJ2-5 TRBV20-1 . CSASLDSFTQETQYF TGCAGTGCTAGCCTGGACAGTTTTACCCAAGAGACCCAGTACTTC
many TRBJ2-7 TRBV20-1 . CSPGSTYEQYF TGCAGTCCAGGGAGCACCTACGAGCAGTACTTC
. TRBJ1-1 TRBV2 . CASSRQTDTEAFF TGTGCCAGCAGCCGCCAGACGGACACTGAAGCTTTCTTT
few TRBJ2-7 TRBV24-1 . CATSDRYEQYF TGTGCCACCAGTGACCGCTACGAGCAGTACTTC
many TRBJ1-4 TRBV7-9 . CASSLTRGEEKLFF TGTGCCAGCAGCTTAACCAGGGGTGAGGAAAAACTGTTTTTT
. TRBJ1-2 TRBV20-1 . CSARDLGGYTF TGCAGTGCACGAGACCTGGGCGGCTACACCTTC
few TRBJ2-1 TRBV29-1 TRBD1 CSVDDRGYEQFF TGCAGCGTTGATGACAGGGGGTATGAGCAGTTCTTC
. TRBJ2-5 TRBV4-1 TRBD2 CASSQDRLAGGVETQYF TGCGCCAGCAGCCAAGATCGACTAGCGGGAGGAGTGGAGACCCAGTACTTC
many TRBJ1-2 TRBV7-9 TRBD1 CASSIGQGPYGYTF TGTGCCAGCAGCATCGGACAGGGACCCTATGGCTACACCTTC
few TRBJ1-6 TRBV6-5 . CASSYYTTRPGSPLHF TGTGCCAGCAGTTACTACACGACCCGACCGGGTTCACCCCTCCACTTT
. TRBJ2-7 TRBV20-1 TRBD1 CSAWTGPYEQYF TGCAGTGCTTGGACAGGGCCCTACGAGCAGTACTTC
. TRBJ1-1 TRBV7-2 . CASSLGGYMNTEAFF TGTGCCAGCAGCTTAGGGGGGTACATGAACACTGAAGCTTTCTTT
few TRBJ2-1 TRBV5-6 . CATSGPNSYNEQFF TGTGCCACGAGCGGTCCGAACTCCTACAATGAGCAGTTCTTC
. TRBJ1-1 TRBV7-2 TRBD1 CASSFRQGRRAFF TGTGCCAGCAGCTTCCGACAGGGACGGAGGGCTTTCTTT
. TRBJ2-1 TRBV29-1 TRBD1 CSVVGGNYNEQFF TGCAGCGTTGTAGGGGGCAATTACAATGAGCAGTTCTTC